The 32 T cell receptor beta chains reported below all come from one sample, sequenced in a study of Ad26.COV2.S vaccination and SARS-CoV-2 variants. Method: immunoSEQ multiplex PCR; TCRdb's copy keeps in-frame clones and lacks some. The sample contains around 370,000 clones, 92% of which appear only once. This specimen was peripheral blood, taken after recovery from COVID-19. These TCRs come from a human donor who had recovered from COVID-19.

The gene calls are TRBV5-6 and TRBJ2-7; D remains unclear. Germline loops: CDR1 SGHDT, CDR2 YYEEEE. V was trimmed by 0 bases and J by 5 bases, leaving 6 bases between them. The CDR3 extends over 12 amino acids. As DNA, the CDR3 is TGTGCCAGCAGCTTGGGCGCTAACGAGCAGTACTTC. Translated, it gives CASSLGANEQYF.

This clone has only a few counts. This CDR3 is CASSTYGQGISNQPQHF. The DNA for the CDR3 is TGTGCCAGTAGCACCTACGGACAGGGGATCAGCAATCAGCCCCAGCATTTT. J is TRBJ1-5 and V is TRBV19, with 9 bases matching TRBD1. V was pared by 6 bases and J by 1 base, with 10 bases of the junction left unmatched. Germline-derived CDR1 and CDR2 are LNHDA and SQIVND (reference sequence). CDR3 length equals 17 residues. Variable domain in full (rest from reference TRBV19 and TRBJ1-5): DGGITQSPKYLFRKEGQNVTLSCEQNLNHDAMYWYRQDPGQGLRLIYYSQIVNDFQKGDIAEGYSVSREKKESFPLTVTSAQKNPTAFYLCASSTYGQGISNQPQHFGDGTRLSIL.

The chain combines TRBV20-1 with TRBJ2-1; D unresolved. V was shortened by 6 bases and J by 7 bases, with 10 bases between the two germline ends. Germline CDR1 is DFQATT and CDR2 is SNEGSKA (reference sequence). The CDR3 contains 11 residues. DNA for the CDR3: TGCAGTGCCGGCGAAGGGAATGAGCAGTTCTTC. Translated, it gives CSAGEGNEQFF.

The chain employs TRBV3-1 (or the pseudogene TRBV3-2) and TRBJ2-5, with D uncertain. V was clipped by 5 bases and J by 1 base, with 11 bases between them. Germline V gene sequence: CDR1 LGHDT, CDR2 YNNKEL (reference sequence). This CDR3 is built from 14 residues. This chain's CDR3 is CASSASRGQETQYF. The CDR3 DNA reads as TGTGCCAGCAGCGCCAGTCGTGGCCAAGAGACCCAGTACTTC.

This clone has just one count. The CDR3 reads CASSNPRRLGMEGGRNTEAFF. The CDR3 nucleotides read TGTGCCAGCAGCAATCCCCGCAGGCTGGGAATGGAAGGGGGCCGAAACACTGAAGCTTTCTTT. The rearrangement uses TRBV21-1 and TRBJ1-1; the D call TRBD1 from the table was never checked on the DNA. TRBV21-1 is annotated as a pseudogene. This CDR3 contains 21 residues.

J is TRBJ1-1 and V is TRBV4-1, with TRBD1 as a possible D gene (5 bases). The ends were cut back, 2 bases at V and 5 bases at J, with 6 bases in the middle. Looked up from germline, CDR1 is MGHRA and CDR2 is YSYEKL. The CDR3 length is 12 residues. In DNA form, the CDR3 reads TGCGCCAGCAGCCAACAGGGAACTGAAGCTTTCTTT. This translates into CASSQQGTEAFF.

The CDR3 reads CASAFQGFADTQYF. The CDR3 DNA reads as TGTGCTAGTGCCTTCCAGGGATTCGCAGATACGCAGTATTTT. The chain uses TRBV12-5 and TRBJ2-3; D might be TRBD1 (5 bases). The ends were cut back, 7 bases at V and 4 bases at J, with 15 bases in the middle. CDR3 length equals 14 residues. The V gene's germline CDR1 is LGHNT and CDR2 FRNRAP.

The V gene is TRBV24-1, the J gene TRBJ2-1; D gene unclear. The CDR3 totals 15 residues. The germline V gene has CDR1 KGHDR and CDR2 SFDVKD. Trimming stripped 0 bases from V and 5 bases from J, with 10 bases between. DNA of the CDR3: TGTGCCACCAGTGATTTGCAGTGGAAAAACAATGAGCAGTTCTTC. This sequence encodes CATSDLQWKNNEQFF.

V is TRBV5-8 and J is TRBJ2-1; TRBD1 matches 7 bases. V was pared by 4 bases and J by 5 bases, with 6 bases of the junction left unmatched. Per the germline V gene, CDR1 is SGHTS and CDR2 is YDEGEE. This CDR3 has 14 residues. The CDR3 DNA reads as TGTGCCAGCAGCCTAGGACAGGCCGACAATGAGCAGTTCTTC. Its protein is CASSLGQADNEQFF.

This clone appeared a single time. V and J are TRBV6-5 and TRBJ1-6; 8 bases line up with TRBD1. V lost 6 bases to trimming and J lost 8 bases; unmatched junction nucleotides: 6. Germline lookup yields CDR1 MNHEY and CDR2 SVGAGI. This CDR3 comprises 14 residues. The DNA of the CDR3 is TGTGCCAGCAGCCTAACAGGGGGTGATTCACCCCTCCACTTT. It is translated as CASSLTGGDSPLHF.

The J gene is TRBJ2-5, the V gene TRBV5-1, with D unresolved. The CDR3 has 14 residues. From germline, CDR1 is SGHRS and CDR2 YFSETQ. Trimming took 0 bases from V and 4 from J, leaving 10 bases between them. CDR3 protein: CASSLAVGLETQYF. The CDR3 region has the DNA TGCGCCAGCAGCTTGGCGGTGGGTCTAGAGACCCAGTACTTC.

This clone showed up just once. The rearrangement links TRBV5-6 to TRBJ2-7; 10 bases align to TRBD1. The CDR3 length is 15 residues. CDR1 and CDR2 (germline): SGHDT, YYEEEE. After removal of 4 bases from V and 1 base from J, the junction contained 5 bases not matched to a gene. CDR3 DNA: TGTGCCAGCAGCGACCGGACAGGGGGTTCCTACGAGCAGTACTTC. It yields the protein CASSDRTGGSYEQYF.

The chain couples TRBV18 to TRBJ1-1; 7 bases agree with TRBD1. V shed 3 bases and J 1 base; nucleotides not matched to a gene: 2. Germline CDR1 and CDR2: KGHSH and LQKENI. CDR3 length: 14 residues. As DNA, the CDR3 is TGTGCCAGCTCACCCGGGACAGCGAACACTGAAGCTTTCTTT. Translation: CASSPGTANTEAFF.

The rearrangement links TRBV11-2 to TRBJ1-2; TRBD1 matches 7 bases. Germline loops: CDR1 SGHAT, CDR2 FQNNGV. CDR3 length: 15 residues. V lost 6 bases and J lost 7; bases outside the gene matches: 14. CDR3 loop: CASSPGTEQKGGYTF. As DNA, the CDR3 is TGTGCCAGCAGTCCAGGGACAGAACAAAAGGGTGGCTACACCTTC.

The genes are TRBV5-1 and TRBJ1-2; TRBD1 agrees at 10 bases. Germline trimming cut 4 bases from V and 5 bases from J; bases unmatched to any gene: 8. CDR1 and CDR2 (germline): SGHRS, YFSETQ. This CDR3 region has 15 residues. As DNA, the CDR3 is TGCGCCAGCAGCGAAGATGGACAGGGGGGTTATGGCTACACCTTC. Protein sequence: CASSEDGQGGYGYTF.

V and J are TRBV7-2 and TRBJ2-3; TRBD2 is a possible D gene (5 bases). Trimming pared 5 bases from V and 6 bases from J, leaving 18 bases between. The CDR3 length is 15 residues. Germline values: CDR1 SGHTA, CDR2 FQGNSA. The CDR3, as DNA: TGTGCCAGCAGCGGAGTAGCCTGGAGGTCGGATACGCAGTATTTT. This gives the protein CASSGVAWRSDTQYF.

The J gene is TRBJ1-2, the V gene TRBV6-6; the D is unclear. The germline V gene has CDR1 MNHNY and CDR2 SVGAGI (reference sequence). The CDR3 is 10 residues long. Deletions cut 4 bases from V and 4 bases from J, with 1 base between. The CDR3 DNA is TGTGCCAGCAGTTCCTATGGCTACACCTTC. This gives the protein CASSSYGYTF.

CDR3 sequence reads: CASSLVPGTAYEQYF. The CDR3 coding sequence is TGTGCCAGCAGCTTAGTTCCAGGGACGGCTTACGAGCAGTACTTC. The chain joins TRBV11-2 to TRBJ2-7, with D possibly being TRBD1 or TRBD2 (5 bases each). The CDR3 consists of 15 residues. The V and J ends lost 1 base and 4 bases respectively, with 14 bases between them. Germline V gives CDR1 SGHAT, CDR2 FQNNGV.

The rearrangement uses TRBV7-9 and TRBJ1-2; no definite D call. Germline V gene sequence: CDR1 SEHNR, CDR2 FQNEAQ (reference sequence). CDR3 length: 13 residues. Trimming removed 1 base at V and 7 bases at J, with 10 bases between. CDR3 nucleotides: TGTGCCAGCAGCTTAGAGGTGATTACTGGCTACACCTTC. Its translation is CASSLEVITGYTF.

The V gene is TRBV7-2, the J gene TRBJ1-2; 7 bases fit TRBD1. Trimming at V came to 2 bases and at J to 3 bases, leaving 3 bases not matched to a gene. The CDR3 extends over 14 amino acids. From germline, CDR1 is SGHTA and CDR2 FQGNSA. CDR3 amino acids: CASSLRQGDYGYTF. The CDR3 DNA reads TGTGCCAGCAGCTTAAGGCAGGGGGACTATGGCTACACCTTC.

The rearrangement uses TRBV5-5 and TRBJ1-5; D is uncertain. Per the germline V gene, CDR1 is SGHKS and CDR2 is YYEKEE (reference sequence). The CDR3 covers 16 residues. V was pared by 4 bases and J by 0 bases, with 14 bases between. CDR3 in amino acids: CASSARGLDSNQPQHF. The CDR3 DNA sequence: TGTGCCAGCAGCGCACGCGGCTTGGATAGCAATCAGCCCCAGCATTTT.

V and J are TRBV10-1 and TRBJ2-3; 8 nucleotides line up with TRBD1. Germline V gene sequence: CDR1 WNHNN, CDR2 SYGVQD (reference sequence). The CDR3 has 13 residues. The ends lost 5 bases at V and 6 bases at J; junction bases unmatched: 4. The CDR3: CASSSRQGDTQYF. DNA for the CDR3: TGCGCCAGCAGTTCGCGACAGGGGGATACGCAGTATTTT.

A single count supports this clone. V and J are TRBV27 and TRBJ2-5, with no clear D. Per the germline V gene, CDR1 is MNHEY and CDR2 is SMNVEV (reference sequence). This CDR3 contains 13 residues. V was clipped by 10 bases and J by 7 bases, with 19 bases between them. Here the CDR3 reads CATSPGSVGTQYF. The CDR3 nucleotides read TGTGCCACCAGCCCAGGCTCAGTCGGGACCCAGTACTTC.

The chain combines TRBV5-1 with TRBJ2-7, with D possibly being TRBD1 (5 bases). V was cut by 0 bases and J by 5 bases, with 15 bases left in between. Germline values: CDR1 SGHRS, CDR2 YFSETQ. The CDR3 contains 15 residues. The CDR3 region has the DNA TGCGCCAGCAGCTTGGTTTTGGCACAACAGGACGAGCAGTACTTC. This gives the protein CASSLVLAQQDEQYF.

The chain joins TRBV12-3 or TRBV12-4 to TRBJ1-1; 9 bases line up with TRBD1. Unmatched junction bases numbered 8, after V lost 9 bases and J lost 6 bases. The CDR3 spans 13 residues. The CDR3 DNA sequence: TGTGCCAGTAGGGACAGGGAAGAGGCTGAAGCTTTCTTT. Amino acids: CASRDREEAEAFF.

The chain uses TRBV29-1 and TRBJ1-1; 10 bases map to TRBD1. V dropped 8 bases and J dropped 0; count of bases not matched to a gene: 3. The germline CDR1 and CDR2 sequences are SQVTM and ANQGSEA. The CDR3 length is 13 residues. CDR3 nucleotide sequence: TGCAGCACAGGGACAGGGGTGAACACTGAAGCTTTCTTT. Translated: CSTGTGVNTEAFF. Drawing the rest from reference TRBV29-1 and TRBJ1-1, the complete variable domain is SAVISQKPSRDICQRGTSLTIQCQVDSQVTMMFWYRQQPGQSLTLIATANQGSEATYESGFVIDKFPISRPNLTFSTLTVSNMSPEDSSIYLCSTGTGVNTEAFFGQGTRLTVV.

The chain couples TRBV5-1 to TRBJ2-3, with D maybe TRBD2 (6 bases). V was shortened by 7 bases and J by 0 bases, with 15 bases between the two germline ends. The CDR3 covers 15 residues. The V gene's germline CDR1 is SGHRS and CDR2 YFSETQ. This chain's CDR3 is CASRWAGTSTDTQYF. The DNA for the CDR3 is TGCGCCAGCCGATGGGCCGGGACTAGCACAGATACGCAGTATTTT. The whole variable domain, remainder taken from reference TRBV5-1 and TRBJ2-3, is KAGVTQTPRYLIKTRGQQVTLSCSPISGHRSVSWYQQTPGQGLQFLFEYFSETQRNKGNFPGRFSGRQFSNSRSEMNVSTLELGDSALYLCASRWAGTSTDTQYFGPGTRLTVL.

The sample holds one count of this clone. V gene TRBV7-3 combines with J gene TRBJ2-2; tentatively, D is TRBD2 (6 bases). This CDR3 comprises 14 residues. The V gene's germline CDR1 is SGHTA and CDR2 FQGTGA. V was pared by 5 bases and J by 7 bases, with 14 bases between. The CDR3, as DNA: TGTGCCAGCAGCCCGACTAGGGTTATCGGGGAGCTGTTTTTT. Translation: CASSPTRVIGELFF.

This chain connects TRBV5-1 to TRBJ2-5; no reliable D call. Trimming took off 0 bases at V and 4 bases at J, with 10 bases between the two ends. CDR1 and CDR2 (germline): SGHRS, YFSETQ. The CDR3 runs 14 residues. Here the CDR3 DNA reads TGCGCCAGCAGCTTGGACATTGGACGAGAGACCCAGTACTTC. It encodes CASSLDIGRETQYF.

The chain employs TRBV6-5 and TRBJ1-1; D unclear. This CDR3 contains 11 residues. Trimming removed 7 bases at V and 5 bases at J, with 8 bases between. In germline, CDR1 is MNHEY, CDR2 SVGAGI. The chain's CDR3 is CASMERTEAFF. The CDR3 nucleotides are TGTGCCAGCATGGAAAGAACTGAAGCTTTCTTT.

The V gene is TRBV5-1, the J gene TRBJ2-6, with D uncertain. Germline values: CDR1 SGHRS, CDR2 YFSETQ. V was shortened by 0 bases and J by 2 bases, with 6 bases between the two germline ends. The length of the CDR3 is 15 residues. The CDR3: CASSLEQPGANVLTF. In DNA, the CDR3 is TGCGCCAGCAGCTTGGAGCAACCTGGGGCCAACGTCCTGACTTTC.

The chain is built from TRBV28 and TRBJ1-2, with D hard to call. CDR1 is MDHEN and CDR2 is SYDVKM in the germline V gene. V lost 6 bases and J lost 5, with 10 bases in between. The CDR3 length is 12 residues. The CDR3 DNA is TGTGCCAGCAGGACTATGGGATATGGCTACACCTTC. This encodes CASRTMGYGYTF.